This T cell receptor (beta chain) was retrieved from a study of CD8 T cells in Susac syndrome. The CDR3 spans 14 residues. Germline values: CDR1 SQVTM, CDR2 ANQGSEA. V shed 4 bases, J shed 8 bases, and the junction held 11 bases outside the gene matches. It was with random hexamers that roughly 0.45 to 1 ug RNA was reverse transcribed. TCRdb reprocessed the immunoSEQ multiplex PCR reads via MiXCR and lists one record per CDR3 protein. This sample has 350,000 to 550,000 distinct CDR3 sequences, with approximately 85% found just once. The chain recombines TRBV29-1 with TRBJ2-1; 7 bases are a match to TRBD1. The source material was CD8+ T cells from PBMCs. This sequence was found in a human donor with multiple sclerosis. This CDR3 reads CSVVNLGQADEQFF. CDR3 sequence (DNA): TGCAGCGTTGTTAATTTAGGACAGGCGGATGAGCAGTTCTTC.